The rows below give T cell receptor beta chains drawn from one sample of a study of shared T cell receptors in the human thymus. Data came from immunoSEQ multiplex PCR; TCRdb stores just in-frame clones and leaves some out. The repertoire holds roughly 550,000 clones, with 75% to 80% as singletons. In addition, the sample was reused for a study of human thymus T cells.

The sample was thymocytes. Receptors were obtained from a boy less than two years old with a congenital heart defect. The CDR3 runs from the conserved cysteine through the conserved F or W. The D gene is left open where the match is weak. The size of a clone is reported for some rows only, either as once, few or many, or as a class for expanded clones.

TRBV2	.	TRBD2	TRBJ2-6	CASSAGTSGTGANVLTF	TGTGCCAGCAGTGCTGGGACTAGCGGGACTGGGGCCAACGTCCTGACTTTC
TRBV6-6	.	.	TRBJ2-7	CASSYGAEPYEQYF	TGTGCCAGCAGTTACGGGGCAGAGCCCTACGAGCAGTACTTC
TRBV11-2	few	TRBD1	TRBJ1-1	CASSTRTGANTEAFF	TGTGCCAGCAGCACCCGGACAGGGGCCAACACTGAAGCTTTCTTT
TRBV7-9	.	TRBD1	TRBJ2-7	CASSLRDRVAYEQYF	TGTGCCAGCAGCTTAAGGGACAGGGTCGCCTACGAGCAGTACTTC
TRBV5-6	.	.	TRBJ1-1	CASSSEQGKSTEAFF	TGTGCCAGCAGCTCCGAACAGGGAAAAAGCACTGAAGCTTTCTTT
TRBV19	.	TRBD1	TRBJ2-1	CASSRQGDSMNEQFF	TGTGCCAGTAGTCGACAGGGGGATAGCATGAATGAGCAGTTCTTC
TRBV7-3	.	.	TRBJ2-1	CASSPRGSYNEQFF	TGTGCCAGCAGCCCCCGGGGCTCCTACAATGAGCAGTTCTTC
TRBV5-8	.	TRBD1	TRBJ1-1	CASNLVRGLNTEAFF	TGTGCCAGCAACCTGGTCAGGGGGCTGAACACTGAAGCTTTCTTT
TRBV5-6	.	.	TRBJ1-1	CASSSEISNTEAFF	TGTGCCAGCAGCTCGGAGATCTCGAACACTGAAGCTTTCTTT
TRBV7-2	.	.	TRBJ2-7	CASSHRRSRGANEQYF	TGTGCCAGCAGCCACCGAAGAAGCAGGGGAGCCAACGAGCAGTACTTC
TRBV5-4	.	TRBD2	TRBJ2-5	CASTDGTSAKQETQYF	TGTGCCAGCACCGACGGGACTAGCGCCAAGCAAGAGACCCAGTACTTC
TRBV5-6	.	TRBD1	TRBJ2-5	CASSLDFGQGAPKAQYF	TGTGCCAGCAGCTTGGATTTTGGACAGGGGGCTCCTAAAGCCCAGTACTTC
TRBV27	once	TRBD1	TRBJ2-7	CASRAGTGRPPTYEQYF	TGTGCCAGCAGGGCAGGGACAGGGAGGCCTCCTACCTACGAGCAGTACTTC
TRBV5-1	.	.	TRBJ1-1	CASSSTTGANTEAFF	TGCGCCAGCAGCTCTACGACAGGAGCGAACACTGAAGCTTTCTTT
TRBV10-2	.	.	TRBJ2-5	CASFGTRGPPPIGETQYF	TGCGCCAGCTTTGGGACTAGGGGGCCCCCCCCTATCGGAGAGACCCAGTACTTC
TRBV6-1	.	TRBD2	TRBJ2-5	CASSRLAGPQETQYF	TGTGCCAGCAGCCGACTAGCGGGGCCTCAAGAGACCCAGTACTTC
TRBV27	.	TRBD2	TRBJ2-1	CASSLIAGVLNEQFF	TGTGCCAGCAGTTTGATAGCGGGGGTACTCAATGAGCAGTTCTTC
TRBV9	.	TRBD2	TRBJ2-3	CASSVAGLAGTSTDTQYF	TGTGCCAGCAGCGTAGCCGGACTAGCGGGGACTAGCACAGATACGCAGTATTTT
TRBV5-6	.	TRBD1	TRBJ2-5	CASSFELRDREQETQYF	TGTGCCAGCAGCTTCGAGCTGCGGGACAGGGAACAAGAGACCCAGTACTTC
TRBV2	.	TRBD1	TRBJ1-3	CASSADRTSGNTIYF	TGTGCCAGCAGCGCGGACAGGACCTCTGGAAACACCATATATTTT
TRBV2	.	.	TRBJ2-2	CASSAPGSGELFF	TGTGCCAGCAGCGCCCCAGGGTCCGGGGAGCTGTTTTTT
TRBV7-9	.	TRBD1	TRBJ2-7	CASSLPPGQGVEYQYF	TGTGCCAGCAGCTTACCGCCGGGACAGGGGGTTGAGTACCAGTACTTC
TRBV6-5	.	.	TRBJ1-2	CASSAGKIHGYTF	TGTGCCAGCAGTGCAGGGAAGATACATGGCTACACCTTC
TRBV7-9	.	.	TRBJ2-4	CASTGEPTRNIQYF	TGTGCCAGCACGGGAGAACCTACAAGAAACATTCAGTACTTC
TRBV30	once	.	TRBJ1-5	CAWSGGDAGGNQPQHF	TGTGCCTGGAGTGGGGGGGACGCCGGGGGCAATCAGCCCCAGCATTTT
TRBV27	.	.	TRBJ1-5	CASSPYIDSNQPQHF	TGTGCCAGCAGTCCGTACATTGATAGCAATCAGCCCCAGCATTTT
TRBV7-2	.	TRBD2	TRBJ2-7	CASSFLGTSGRAANYEQYF	TGTGCCAGCAGCTTTCTCGGGACTAGCGGGAGGGCCGCTAACTACGAGCAGTACTTC
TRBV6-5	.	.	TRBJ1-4	CASSYRYGRGGEKLFF	TGTGCCAGCAGTTACAGATACGGGCGGGGCGGTGAAAAACTGTTTTTT
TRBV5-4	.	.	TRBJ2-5	CASSFNQRDQGGQETQYF	TGTGCCAGCAGCTTTAACCAGCGGGACCAAGGGGGGCAAGAGACCCAGTACTTC
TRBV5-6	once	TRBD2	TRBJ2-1	CASSFRLALSYNEQFF	TGTGCCAGCAGCTTTCGACTAGCGTTATCCTACAATGAGCAGTTCTTC
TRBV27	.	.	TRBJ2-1	CASRTPSSYNEQFF	TGTGCCAGCAGGACTCCGAGCTCCTACAATGAGCAGTTCTTC
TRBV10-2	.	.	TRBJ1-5	CASSENVRGDWVSNQPQHF	TGCGCCAGCAGTGAGAACGTCAGGGGAGATTGGGTTAGCAATCAGCCCCAGCATTTT
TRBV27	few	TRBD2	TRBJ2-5	CASSSTGTSLSETQYF	TGTGCCAGCAGTTCGACCGGGACTAGCCTCTCCGAGACCCAGTACTTC
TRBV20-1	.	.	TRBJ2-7	CSARRGNEQYF	TGCAGTGCTAGAAGGGGGAACGAGCAGTACTTC
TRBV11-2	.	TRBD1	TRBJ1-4	CASSLTGGGMFF	TGTGCCAGCAGCCTAACAGGGGGCGGCATGTTTTTT
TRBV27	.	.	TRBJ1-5	CASSLRGTNQPQHF	TGTGCCAGCAGTTTACGGGGGACCAATCAGCCCCAGCATTTT
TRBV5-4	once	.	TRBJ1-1	CASSLSGDSTEAFF	TGTGCCAGCAGCTTGAGCGGGGATTCCACTGAAGCTTTCTTT
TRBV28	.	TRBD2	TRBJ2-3	CASSLLSAGGRDTQYF	TGTGCCAGCAGTCTCCTCTCGGCGGGAGGGAGGGATACGCAGTATTTT
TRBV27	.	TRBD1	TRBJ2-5	CASSTPGTGPLETQYF	TGTGCCAGCAGTACCCCCGGGACAGGACCTTTGGAGACCCAGTACTTC
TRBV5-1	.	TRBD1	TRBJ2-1	CASSQGDSYNEQFF	TGCGCCAGCAGCCAGGGGGACAGCTACAATGAGCAGTTCTTC
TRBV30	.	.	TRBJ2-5	CAWSVLLGETQYF	TGTGCCTGGAGTGTACTTCTAGGAGAGACCCAGTACTTC